The 27 T cell receptor beta chains given below trace back to one sample, sequenced in a study of CD8+ T cells in alopecia areata (dated by TCRdb to the late 2010s). The treatment or condition label of this sample denotes: oral pan-JAK inhibitor, 5-10 mg twice daily. Library generation was performed with the immunoSEQ multiplex PCR assay. RNA was extracted from all samples and reverse transcribed into cDNA, which served as template for TCR sequencing. Imported from immuneACCESS, the table was reduced by TCRdb to in-frame sequences with V and J called. These copies leave out some clones; in studies compared against another copy, an unresolved V gene accounts for under half, and the cause of the remainder is not known. In this sample the table shows about 180,000 clones, 51% of which occur a single time. Jointly, the top ten make up around 10% of the sample. Sequenced here: CD8+ T cells sorted from blood, sampled at week 52, from a patient treated with tofacitinib. The source of these receptors is a human donor with alopecia areata.

This sequence joins TRBV18 and TRBJ1-2; TRBD1 agrees at 7 bases. After removal of 2 bases from V and 2 bases from J, the junction contained 11 bases not matched to a gene. The CDR3 consists of 17 residues. The germline gives CDR1 KGHSH, CDR2 LQKENI. CDR3: CASSPILRDSENYGYTF. The DNA of the CDR3 is TGTGCCAGCTCACCAATTTTAAGGGACAGCGAGAACTATGGCTACACCTTC. Drawing the rest from reference TRBV18 and TRBJ1-2, the complete variable domain is NAGVMQNPRHLVRRRGQEARLRCSPMKGHSHVYWYRQLPEEGLKFMVYLQKENIIDESGMPKERFSAEFPKEGPSILRIQQVVRGDSAAYFCASSPILRDSENYGYTFGSGTRLTVV.

V and J are TRBV30 and TRBJ2-7; 7 positions agree with TRBD1. J lost 4 bases, V lost 0 bases, and 12 bases had no gene match. This CDR3 is 16 amino acids long. Germline V lookup: CDR1 GTSNPN, CDR2 SVGIG (reference sequence). CDR3 in DNA: TGTGCCTGGAGTGTAAAGGGTGGGACAGCAATTTACGAGCAGTACTTC. Protein: CAWSVKGGTAIYEQYF.

This clone was detected a few times. J is TRBJ1-5 and V is TRBV30, with no clear D. Trimming cost V 3 bases and J 0 bases, with 6 bases left between them. Germline-derived CDR1 and CDR2 are GTSNPN and SVGIG (reference sequence). The CDR3 totals 13 residues. CDR3 nucleotide sequence: TGTGCCTGGAGGGAGGATAGCAATCAGCCCCAGCATTTT. This gives the protein CAWREDSNQPQHF. Filled out from reference TRBV30 and TRBJ1-5, the complete variable domain reads SQTIHQWPATLVQPVGSPLSLECTVEGTSNPNLYWYRQAAGRGLQLLFYSVGIGQISSEVPQNLSASRPQDRQFILSSKKLLLSDSGFYLCAWREDSNQPQHFGDGTRLSIL.

The CDR3, as DNA: TGTGCCAGCAGCGAGGATCAGCCCCAGCATTTT. It encodes CASSEDQPQHF. The chain combines TRBV5-8 with TRBJ1-5; D not resolved. V was pared by 4 bases and J by 5 bases, with 4 bases between. Per the germline V gene, CDR1 is SGHTS and CDR2 is YDEGEE. This CDR3 region has 11 residues.

This rearrangement joins TRBV30 to TRBJ1-2; 8 bases match TRBD1. Germline lookup yields CDR1 GTSNPN and CDR2 SVGIG (reference sequence). This CDR3 region has 15 residues. Trimming cost V 2 bases and J 5 bases; bases outside gene matches: 10. The CDR3 DNA follows: TGTGCCTGGAGTTTTTCGACAGGGGTGGGTTATGGCTACACCTTC. It specifies CAWSFSTGVGYGYTF.

The V and J genes are TRBV5-1 and TRBJ2-5, with TRBD1 matching 7 bases. The V and J ends lost 3 bases and 3 bases, in that order; junction bases with no gene match: 5. The CDR3 length is 14 residues. The V gene's germline CDR1 is SGHRS and CDR2 YFSETQ. In DNA form, the CDR3 reads TGCGCCAGCAGCTCCCGGACAGGAGAAGAGACCCAGTACTTC. Translated, it gives CASSSRTGEETQYF.

The chain couples TRBV15 to TRBJ2-2; TRBD1 matches at 10 bases. V lost 0 bases to trimming and J lost 5 bases; unmatched junction nucleotides: 6. This CDR3 contains 17 residues. Germline lookup yields CDR1 LNHNV and CDR2 YYDKDF (reference sequence). As DNA, the CDR3 is TGTGCCACCAGCAGAGAACGAGGGGGACAGGGGACCGGGGAGCTGTTTTTT. Protein: CATSRERGGQGTGELFF.

Comment on this clone: Other nucleotide sequences from this sample produce the same CDR3. The chain has TRBV7-2 and TRBJ2-7, with 7 bases aligning to TRBD1. Germline values: CDR1 SGHTA, CDR2 FQGNSA. The trim removed 1 base at V and 4 bases at J, leaving 1 base unmatched. The CDR3 is 13 amino acids. DNA for the CDR3: TGTGCCAGCAGCTTAGGGACAGGTTACGAGCAGTACTTC. This gives the protein CASSLGTGYEQYF.

This clone was counted a single time. The chain uses TRBV15 and TRBJ2-7; 7 bases fit TRBD1. Losses at the gene ends were 4 bases for V and 5 bases for J; bases not matched to a gene: 8. Germline CDR1 LNHNV, CDR2 YYDKDF (reference sequence). The CDR3 runs to 14 residues. For the CDR3, the DNA is TGTGCCACCAGCACCACTGACAGGGCCAACGAGCAGTACTTC. Residues: CATSTTDRANEQYF.

The rearrangement joins TRBV6-5 to TRBJ1-1; weak D call: TRBD1 (6 bases). CDR1 is MNHEY, CDR2 SVGAGI, per germline. Trimming stripped 6 bases from V and 5 bases from J, with 19 bases between. The CDR3 is 15 amino acids. The CDR3 bases are TGTGCCAGCAGCATGATCGGGGGGGGCTATACTGAAGCTTTCTTT. It codes for CASSMIGGGYTEAFF.

In its sample, this clone was seen many times. J is TRBJ2-2 and V is TRBV6-4, with D tentatively TRBD1 or TRBD2 (5 bases each). Trimming removed 2 bases at V and 4 bases at J, with 5 bases between. Germline V CDR1 and CDR2: MRHNA, SNTAGT. This CDR3 contains 13 residues. In DNA form, the CDR3 reads TGTGCCAGCAGTGACGGGGGCACCGGGGAGCTGTTTTTT. Its translation is CASSDGGTGELFF.

The table lists this clone with a count of one. The rearrangement joins TRBV13 to TRBJ2-7; 9 nucleotides agree with TRBD1. The CDR3 spans 16 residues. V lost 4 bases and J lost 6; bases outside the gene matches: 13. Germline lookup yields CDR1 PRHDT and CDR2 FYEKMQ (reference sequence). CDR3 residues: CASSSLDRGSGGEQYF. DNA of the CDR3: TGTGCCAGCAGCTCCCTCGACAGGGGGTCAGGGGGCGAGCAGTACTTC.

The chain combines TRBV11-2 with TRBJ1-4; weak D call: TRBD1 (5 bases). The CDR3 is made up of 13 amino acids. In germline, CDR1 is SGHAT, CDR2 FQNNGV. V lost 6 bases and J lost 8, with 13 bases in between. CDR3 bases: TGTGCCAGCAGTGCCCTAGGGACGGAAAAACTGTTTTTT. Translated, it gives CASSALGTEKLFF.

V gene TRBV2 combines with J gene TRBJ2-3; no clear D. The CDR3 loop spans 14 amino acids. The germline V gene has CDR1 SNHLY and CDR2 FYNNEI. Trimming took off 4 bases at V and 2 bases at J, with 10 bases between the two ends. The CDR3 reads CASSVGSHTDTQYF. DNA for the CDR3: TGTGCCAGCAGTGTCGGCAGCCACACAGATACGCAGTATTTT.

This clone was seen a few times. The V and J genes are TRBV23-1 and TRBJ2-1; 7 bases fit TRBD1. TRBV23-1 is given ORF status, its function remaining uncertain. The CDR3 sequence is 15 residues long. The trim removed 3 bases at V and 2 bases at J, leaving 4 bases unmatched. This CDR3 reads CASSHRDRPYNEQFF. The CDR3 DNA sequence: TGCGCCAGCAGTCACCGGGACAGACCCTACAATGAGCAGTTCTTC.

V is TRBV30 and J is TRBJ1-5; the D is unclear. CDR1 and CDR2 from the germline V gene are GTSNPN and SVGIG (reference sequence). V dropped 5 bases and J dropped 4 bases, with 9 bases sitting between them. The CDR3 spans 12 residues. DNA of the CDR3: TGTGCCTGGGAGGGCGGGAATCAGCCCCAGCATTTT. This codes for CAWEGGNQPQHF.

The rearrangement links TRBV7-9 to TRBJ2-7; 7 bases fit TRBD1. The germline gives CDR1 SEHNR, CDR2 FQNEAQ (reference sequence). The CDR3 contains 13 residues. Trimming cost V 4 bases and J 7 bases; bases outside gene matches: 7. The CDR3 protein is CASSSRTGWEQYF. The CDR3 DNA sequence: TGTGCCAGCAGCTCCCGGACAGGATGGGAGCAGTACTTC.

V gene TRBV5-4 combines with J gene TRBJ1-1; tentative D call: TRBD1 (6 bases). The CDR3 length is 12 residues. CDR1 is SGHNT and CDR2 is YYREEE in the germline V gene (reference sequence). Trimming cost V 9 bases and J 3 bases, with 12 bases left between them. This CDR3 reads CATLRGDTEAFF. Here the CDR3 DNA reads TGTGCCACCCTAAGGGGGGACACTGAAGCTTTCTTT.

The genes are TRBV2 and TRBJ2-2; D call uncertain. V was cut by 10 bases and J by 3 bases, with 15 bases left in between. The CDR3 has 14 amino acids. Germline V gene sequence: CDR1 SNHLY, CDR2 FYNNEI. CDR3 loop: CATDGLGDTGELFF. CDR3 DNA: TGTGCCACGGACGGCCTTGGGGACACCGGGGAGCTGTTTTTT.

The rearrangement joins TRBV30 to TRBJ1-3; D ambiguous. V dropped 3 bases and J dropped 4 bases, with 4 bases sitting between them. The germline V gene has CDR1 GTSNPN and CDR2 SVGIG (reference sequence). The length of the CDR3 is 11 residues. The CDR3 DNA sequence: TGTGCCTGGAGCATCGGAAACACCATATATTTT. Encoded protein: CAWSIGNTIYF.

The V gene is TRBV11-2, the J gene TRBJ2-3; D gene uncertain. Trimming stripped 1 base from V and 6 bases from J, with 5 bases between. Germline CDR1 is SGHAT and CDR2 is FQNNGV. CDR3 length equals 12 residues. CDR3 residues: CASSLGGDTQYF. Here the CDR3 DNA reads TGTGCCAGCAGCTTAGGTGGGGATACGCAGTATTTT.

This sequence joins TRBV7-3 and TRBJ2-5; the D is unclear. The germline V gene encodes CDR1 SGHTA and CDR2 FQGTGA. Trimming pared 5 bases from V and 1 base from J, leaving 8 bases between. The CDR3 is made up of 13 amino acids. The CDR3 nucleotides are TGTGCCAGCAGCCCTACCGGCCAAGAGACCCAGTACTTC. Translating it yields CASSPTGQETQYF.

As concerns this clone: The sample contains more than one DNA sequence encoding this CDR3. The V and J genes are TRBV6-4 and TRBJ2-3; 7 bases align to TRBD2. V lost 0 bases and J lost 1; bases outside the gene matches: 1. The CDR3 covers 15 residues. Germline CDR1 MRHNA, CDR2 SNTAGT. The CDR3 loop reads CASSDSRGGTDTQYF. The CDR3 coding sequence is TGTGCCAGCAGTGACTCACGGGGGGGCACAGATACGCAGTATTTT.

V usage is TRBV7-2 and J usage is TRBJ2-4; the match to TRBD2 covers 8 bases. This CDR3 is 16 amino acids long. V was pared by 1 base and J by 2 bases, with 4 bases of the junction left unmatched. The germline V gene encodes CDR1 SGHTA and CDR2 FQGNSA. The CDR3 loop is CASSLDGGASKNIQYF. CDR3 in DNA: TGTGCCAGCAGCTTAGACGGGGGGGCGTCCAAAAACATTCAGTACTTC. Together with reference TRBV7-2 and TRBJ2-4, the CDR3 gives the full variable domain: GAGVSQSPSNKVTEKGKDVELRCDPISGHTALYWYRQSLGQGLEFLIYFQGNSAPDKSGLPSDRFSAERTGGSVSTLTIQRTQQEDSAVYLCASSLDGGASKNIQYFGAGTRLSVL.

This chain joins TRBV7-2 and TRBJ2-7; D unresolved. Trimming shortened V by 2 bases and J by 6 bases, and 8 bases separated the two germline ends. The germline CDR1 and CDR2 sequences are SGHTA and FQGNSA. The CDR3 extends over 12 amino acids. As DNA, the CDR3 is TGTGCCAGCAGCTTATCGAATCTCGAGCAGTACTTC. Amino acid sequence: CASSLSNLEQYF.

The chain has TRBV11-2 and TRBJ2-5; D call uncertain. The germline CDR1 and CDR2 sequences are SGHAT and FQNNGV. V lost 2 bases and J lost 9, with 10 bases in between. This CDR3 spans 12 amino acids. The CDR3 bases are TGTGCCAGCAGCTTACCCAGATTGTCCCAGTACTTC. Its protein is CASSLPRLSQYF.

This chain links TRBV7-8 with TRBJ2-7, with TRBD1 matching over 7 bases. Germline CDR1 and CDR2: SGHVS and FQNEAQ. The trim removed 5 bases at V and 2 bases at J, leaving 9 bases unmatched. The CDR3 contains 15 residues. CDR3: CASSPRRQGTYEQYF. CDR3 DNA sequence: TGTGCCAGCAGCCCCAGACGACAGGGAACCTACGAGCAGTACTTC.